The T cell receptor (beta chain) under discussion was sequenced for a study of blood T cell repertoires in COVID-19. Across the study: Samples came from the United States, Italy and Spain, spanning acute and convalescent COVID-19. T cells, B-cell-depleted T cells, or PBMCs supplied cDNA or gDNA.

J was trimmed by 5 bases and V by 2 bases; bases with no gene match: 11. The CDR3 consists of 16 residues. Germline CDR1 and CDR2: SGHTA and FQGNSA. Authors' processing steps: Counts of nucleated cells, estimated from reference gene primer amplification, were obtained. Repertoires were generated with immunoSEQ multiplex PCR, while TCRdb's copy carries only in-frame clones and drops some. V and J calls and clone size come straight from that table; D and trimming were deduced from the DNA. The data contain 80,000 to 100,000 clones, approximately 79% of them singletons. The chain employs TRBV7-2 and TRBJ1-2, with TRBD1 matching over 7 bases. Sequenced: peripheral blood. This receptor was identified in a woman older than 75 with active or convalescent COVID-19. The DNA of the CDR3 is TGTGCCAGCAGCTTACCCCTGACAGGGAGAGGGTATGGCTACACCTTC. Protein sequence: CASSLPLTGRGYGYTF. Looking up the rest from reference TRBV7-2 and TRBJ1-2 gives the full variable domain: GAGVSQSPSNKVTEKGKDVELRCDPISGHTALYWYRQSLGQGLEFLIYFQGNSAPDKSGLPSDRFSAERTGGSVSTLTIQRTQQEDSAVYLCASSLPLTGRGYGYTFGSGTRLTVV.